The 13 T cell receptor beta chains below all came from one sample that was sequenced in a study of human T cells and chemical hapten exposure (dated by TCRdb to about 2021). Preparation of the library involved RACE. TCRdb names NextSeq 500 as the instrument used. The public sequencing data were trimmed at Q25 with fastp and processed into clonotypes with MiXCR by TCRdb, which kept only in-frame beta chains. Every CDR3 protein is listed once, alongside the most common genes and DNA of its rows. Present in this sample are around 180,000 distinct CDR3 sequences, 30% of which were seen just once. The top ten clonotypes cover roughly 3% of the sample. The time point label of this sample denotes: pre-sensitization, week 0. The sample's treatment or condition, from its label and the paper: therapeutic diphenylcyclopropenone sensitization with weekly scalp DPC. Sequences were derived from whole blood, sampled in connection with sensitization to the hapten diphenylcyclopropenone (DPC). These receptor sequences come from a woman aged 25 to 45 with alopecia areata. Some clones in this sample may be carry-over from other donors' samples.

The rearrangement links TRBV19 to TRBJ1-2; D remains unclear. The CDR3 consists of 14 residues. CDR1 is LNHDA, CDR2 SQIVND, per germline (reference sequence). V was pared by 3 bases and J by 8 bases, with 16 bases between. CDR3 DNA sequence: TGTGCCAGTAGTATCTCTCCCGGGTTAGGAGGCTACACCTTC. Translated: CASSISPGLGGYTF.

The gene calls are TRBV18 and TRBJ1-6; tentative D call: TRBD1 (5 bases). Trimming stripped 2 bases from V and 0 bases from J, with 11 bases between. Germline CDR1 KGHSH, CDR2 LQKENI. The length of the CDR3 is 17 residues. In DNA form, the CDR3 reads TGTGCCAGCTCACCAAAAGCGGGGGGCTCCTATAATTCACCCCTCCACTTT. Its translation: CASSPKAGGSYNSPLHF.

The J gene is TRBJ2-1, the V gene TRBV12-3 or TRBV12-4; D possibly matches TRBD1 or TRBD2 (5 bases each). The CDR3 covers 16 residues. V lost 7 bases and J lost 0, with 16 bases in between. Here the CDR3 reads CASTLLGTPSYNEQFF. Written as DNA, the CDR3 is TGTGCCAGCACCCTACTGGGGACGCCCTCCTACAATGAGCAGTTCTTC.

The chain has TRBV2 and TRBJ2-2; 10 bases map to TRBD2. The CDR3 extends over 14 amino acids. In germline, CDR1 is SNHLY, CDR2 FYNNEI. The junction had 3 bases not matched to a gene; V was cut back by 10 bases and J by 1 base. CDR3 loop: CATSSGGNTGELFF. The CDR3 region has the DNA TGTGCCACCTCTAGCGGGGGGAACACCGGGGAGCTGTTTTTT. Filled out from reference TRBV2 and TRBJ2-2, the complete variable domain reads EPEVTQTPSHQVTQMGQEVILRCVPISNHLYFYWYRQILGQKVEFLVSFYNNEISEKSEIFDDQFSVERPDGSNFTLKIRSTKLEDSAMYFCATSSGGNTGELFFGEGSRLTVL.

This clonotype was found once. The chain links TRBV10-3 to TRBJ1-1; D is undetermined. Per germline, CDR1 ENHRY and CDR2 SYGVKD. The CDR3 is 13 amino acids. V was clipped by 2 bases and J by 1 base, with 5 bases between them. The CDR3 bases are TGTGCCATCAGTGAGGGACCGAACACTGAAGCTTTCTTT. As protein: CAISEGPNTEAFF.

This clonotype was found many times. The chain joins TRBV15 to TRBJ2-7; tentative D call: TRBD2 (6 bases). The CDR3 covers 14 residues. The V end was cut by 3 bases, the J end by 5 bases, with 14 bases between. Germline V gene lookup returns CDR1 LNHNV and CDR2 YYDKDF (reference sequence). CDR3 in DNA: TGTGCCACCAGCAGTGGGGTGACTAGTCACGAGCAGTACTTC. Its protein is CATSSGVTSHEQYF.

V is TRBV20-1 and J is TRBJ2-1, with D unclear. The germline CDR1 and CDR2 sequences are DFQATT and SNEGSKA (reference sequence). CDR3 length: 12 amino acids. The V end was cut by 5 bases, the J end by 8 bases, with 13 bases between. CDR3 nucleotides: TGCAGTGCTCCGAAGAGCCTCGATGAGCAGTTCTTC. Protein sequence: CSAPKSLDEQFF.

This clonotype was recorded a few times. A junction end diverges from the germline sequence, so it may reflect a read error. The rearrangement links TRBV4-3 to TRBJ1-1; D is unresolved. CDR1 and CDR2 (germline): LGHNA, YSLEER. The CDR3 contains 15 residues. In DNA form, the CDR3 reads TGTGCCAGCAGCCAAGGGCGTATAATGAACACTGAAGCTTTCTTT. It encodes CASSQGRIMNTEAFF.

The chain combines TRBV2 with TRBJ2-2, with D possibly being TRBD1 (5 bases). Between the trimmed V and J ends, which lost 3 bases and 2 bases, there was a span of 7 bases. CDR1 SNHLY and CDR2 FYNNEI come from the germline V gene. The CDR3 is made up of 14 amino acids. The CDR3 reads CASSDQGNTGELFF. Written as DNA, the CDR3 is TGTGCCAGCAGTGATCAGGGCAACACCGGGGAGCTGTTTTTT. The complete variable domain, with remaining parts taken from reference TRBV2 and TRBJ2-2, reads EPEVTQTPSHQVTQMGQEVILRCVPISNHLYFYWYRQILGQKVEFLVSFYNNEISEKSEIFDDQFSVERPDGSNFTLKIRSTKLEDSAMYFCASSDQGNTGELFFGEGSRLTVL.

J is TRBJ1-1 and V is TRBV18; D gene unclear. V lost 2 bases to trimming and J lost 6 bases, with 13 bases between them. Germline loops: CDR1 KGHSH, CDR2 LQKENI. The CDR3 spans 14 residues. This CDR3 reads CASSPRVVDAEAFF. The CDR3 DNA is TGTGCCAGCTCACCAAGGGTGGTAGACGCTGAAGCTTTCTTT.

The rearrangement joins TRBV24-1 to TRBJ2-5; TRBD2 agrees at 7 bases. The CDR3 has 15 amino acids. J was trimmed by 5 bases and V by 3 bases; bases with no gene match: 8. Germline CDR1 is KGHDR and CDR2 is SFDVKD. CDR3 sequence: CATSDPYQGGETQYF. The CDR3 DNA reads as TGTGCCACCAGTGATCCGTACCAGGGAGGGGAGACCCAGTACTTC.

This clonotype was seen a handful of times. The chain joins TRBV15 to TRBJ1-1; D unresolved. V lost 0 bases and J 4 bases, leaving 12 bases between the germline ends. There are 15 residues in the CDR3. Looked up from germline, CDR1 is LNHNV and CDR2 is YYDKDF (reference sequence). The CDR3 DNA sequence: TGTGCCACCAGCAGAGATCCCGGTTACCCCACTGAAGCTTTCTTT. It encodes CATSRDPGYPTEAFF.

As regards this clonotype: With a much larger clone just one base away, this may be a read error. The chain employs TRBV9 and TRBJ2-7; D remains ambiguous. The CDR3 length is 15 residues. V was shortened by 0 bases and J by 0 bases, with 10 bases between the two germline ends. Germline CDR1 reads SGDLS; CDR2 reads YYNGEE. The CDR3 bases are TGTGCCAGCAGCGTAGGCCTGGACCCCTCCTACGAGCAGTACTTC. Protein sequence: CASSVGLDPSYEQYF.